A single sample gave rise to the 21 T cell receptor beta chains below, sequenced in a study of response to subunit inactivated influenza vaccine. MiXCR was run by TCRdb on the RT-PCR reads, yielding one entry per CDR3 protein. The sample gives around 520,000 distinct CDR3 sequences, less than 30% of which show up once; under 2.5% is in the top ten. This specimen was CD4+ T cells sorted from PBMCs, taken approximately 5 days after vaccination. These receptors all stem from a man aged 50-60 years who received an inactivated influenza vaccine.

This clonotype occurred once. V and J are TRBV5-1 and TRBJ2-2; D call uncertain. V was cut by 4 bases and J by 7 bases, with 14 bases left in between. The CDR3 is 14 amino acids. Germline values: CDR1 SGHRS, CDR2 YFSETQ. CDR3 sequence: CASSRGSQVGELFF. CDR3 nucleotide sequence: TGCGCCAGCAGCCGCGGCTCGCAGGTCGGGGAGCTGTTTTTT.

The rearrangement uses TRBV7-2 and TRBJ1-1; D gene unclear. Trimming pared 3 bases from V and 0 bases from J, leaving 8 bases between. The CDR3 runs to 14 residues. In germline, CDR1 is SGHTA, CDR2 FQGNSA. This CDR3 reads CASSFGSVNTEAFF. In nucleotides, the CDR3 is TGTGCCAGCAGCTTCGGTTCCGTGAACACTGAAGCTTTCTTT.

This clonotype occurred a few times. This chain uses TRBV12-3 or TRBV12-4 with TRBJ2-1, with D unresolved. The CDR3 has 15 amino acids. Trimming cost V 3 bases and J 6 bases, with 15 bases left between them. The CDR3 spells CASSFGPHWGNEQFF. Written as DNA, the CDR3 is TGTGCCAGCAGTTTCGGGCCACACTGGGGCAATGAGCAGTTCTTC.

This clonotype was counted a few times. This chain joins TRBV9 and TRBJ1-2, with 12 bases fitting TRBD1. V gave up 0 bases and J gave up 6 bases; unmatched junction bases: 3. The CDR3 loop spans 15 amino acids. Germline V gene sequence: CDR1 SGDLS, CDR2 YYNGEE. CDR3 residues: CASSVVGTGGHGYTF. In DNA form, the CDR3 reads TGTGCCAGCAGCGTAGTTGGGACAGGGGGCCATGGCTACACCTTC.

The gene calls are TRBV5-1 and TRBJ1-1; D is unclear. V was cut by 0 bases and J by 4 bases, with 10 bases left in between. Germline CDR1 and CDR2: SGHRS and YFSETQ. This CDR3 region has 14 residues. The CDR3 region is CASSLELMSTEAFF. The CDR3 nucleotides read TGCGCCAGCAGCTTGGAGCTAATGAGCACTGAAGCTTTCTTT.

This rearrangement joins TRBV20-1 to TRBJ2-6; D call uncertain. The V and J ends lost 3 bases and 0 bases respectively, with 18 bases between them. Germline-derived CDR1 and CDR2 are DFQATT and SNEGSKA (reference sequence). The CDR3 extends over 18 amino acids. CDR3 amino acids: CSASLVGQDHSGANVLTF. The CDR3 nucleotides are TGCAGTGCTAGTCTCGTCGGGCAGGATCACTCTGGGGCCAACGTCCTGACTTTC.

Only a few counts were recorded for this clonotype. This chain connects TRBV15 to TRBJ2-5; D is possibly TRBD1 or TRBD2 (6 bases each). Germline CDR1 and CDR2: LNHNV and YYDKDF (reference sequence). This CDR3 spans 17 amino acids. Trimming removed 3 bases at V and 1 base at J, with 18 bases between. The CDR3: CATSSPRTAGVQETQYF. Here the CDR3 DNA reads TGTGCCACCAGCAGCCCTAGGACAGCGGGCGTCCAAGAGACCCAGTACTTC. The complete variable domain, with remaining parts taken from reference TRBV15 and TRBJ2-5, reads DAMVIQNPRYQVTQFGKPVTLSCSQTLNHNVMYWYQQKSSQAPKLLFHYYDKDFNNEADTPDNFQSRRPNTSFCFLDIRSPGLGDTAMYLCATSSPRTAGVQETQYFGPGTRLLVL.

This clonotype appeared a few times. The CDR3 reads CSAREEPSGRALEQYF. CDR3 sequence (DNA): TGCAGTGCTAGAGAAGAACCTAGCGGGAGGGCCCTCGAGCAGTACTTC. V is TRBV20-1 and J is TRBJ2-7; 12 bases map to TRBD2. The CDR3 spans 16 residues. V was clipped by 0 bases and J by 6 bases; unmatched bases: 9. Germline assignment: CDR1 DFQATT and CDR2 SNEGSKA (reference sequence).

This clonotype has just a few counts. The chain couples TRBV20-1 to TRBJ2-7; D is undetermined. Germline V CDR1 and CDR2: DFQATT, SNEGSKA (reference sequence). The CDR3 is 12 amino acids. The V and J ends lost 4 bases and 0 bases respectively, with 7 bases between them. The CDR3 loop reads CSAKDHSYEQYF. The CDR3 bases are TGCAGTGCTAAGGACCACTCCTACGAGCAGTACTTC.

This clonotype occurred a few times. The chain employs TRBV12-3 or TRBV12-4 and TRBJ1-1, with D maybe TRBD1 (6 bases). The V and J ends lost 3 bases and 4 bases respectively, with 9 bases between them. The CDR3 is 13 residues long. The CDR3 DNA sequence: TGTGCCAGCAGTTTGAGGGGGAGCACTGAAGCTTTCTTT. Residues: CASSLRGSTEAFF.

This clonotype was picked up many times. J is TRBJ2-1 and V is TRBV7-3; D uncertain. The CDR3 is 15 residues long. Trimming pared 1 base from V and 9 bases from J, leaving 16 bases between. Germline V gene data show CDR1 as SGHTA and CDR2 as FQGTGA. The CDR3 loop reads CASSLSGDAVSEQFF. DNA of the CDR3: TGTGCCAGCAGCTTAAGTGGCGATGCAGTTAGTGAGCAGTTCTTC.

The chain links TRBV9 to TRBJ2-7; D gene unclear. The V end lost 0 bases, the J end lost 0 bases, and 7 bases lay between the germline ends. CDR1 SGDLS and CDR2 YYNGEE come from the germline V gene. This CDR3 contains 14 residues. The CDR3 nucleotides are TGTGCCAGCAGCGTAGGGGCAAGCTCCTACGAGCAGTACTTC. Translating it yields CASSVGASSYEQYF.

CDR3 in amino acids: CATSRANRKETQYF. CDR3 nucleotide sequence: TGTGCCACCAGCAGAGCGAACAGGAAAGAGACCCAGTACTTC. The chain employs TRBV15 and TRBJ2-5; a weak D match, TRBD1 (5 bases). The germline V gene encodes CDR1 LNHNV and CDR2 YYDKDF (reference sequence). This CDR3 comprises 14 residues. V gave up 1 base and J gave up 3 bases, with 9 bases separating them.

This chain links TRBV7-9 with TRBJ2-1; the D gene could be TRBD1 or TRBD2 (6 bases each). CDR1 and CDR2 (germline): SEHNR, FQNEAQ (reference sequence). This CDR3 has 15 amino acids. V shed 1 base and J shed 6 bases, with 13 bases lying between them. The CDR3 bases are TGTGCCAGCAGCTTAGTGGGGGGCCACATCAATGAGCAGTTCTTC. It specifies CASSLVGGHINEQFF.

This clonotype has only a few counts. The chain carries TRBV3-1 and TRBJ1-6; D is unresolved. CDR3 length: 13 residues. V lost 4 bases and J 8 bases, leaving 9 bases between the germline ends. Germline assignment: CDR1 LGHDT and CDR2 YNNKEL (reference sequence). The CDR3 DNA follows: TGTGCCAGCAGCCTAGGGTATTATTCACCCCTCCACTTT. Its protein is CASSLGYYSPLHF.

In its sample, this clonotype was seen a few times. CDR3 DNA: TGTGCCAGCAGACCGACAGGGCCTGCAGATACGCAGTATTTT. This encodes CASRPTGPADTQYF. This chain links TRBV12-3 or TRBV12-4 with TRBJ2-3, with TRBD1 identical over 7 bases. Trimming removed 6 bases from V and 4 bases from J; junction bases left unmatched: 7. CDR3 length equals 14 residues.

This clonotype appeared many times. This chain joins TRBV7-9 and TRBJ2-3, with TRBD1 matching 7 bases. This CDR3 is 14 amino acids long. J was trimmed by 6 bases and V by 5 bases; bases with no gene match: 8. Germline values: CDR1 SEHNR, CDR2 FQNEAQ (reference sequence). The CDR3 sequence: CASSPRQGMDTQYF. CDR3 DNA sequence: TGTGCCAGCAGCCCAAGACAGGGCATGGATACGCAGTATTTT.

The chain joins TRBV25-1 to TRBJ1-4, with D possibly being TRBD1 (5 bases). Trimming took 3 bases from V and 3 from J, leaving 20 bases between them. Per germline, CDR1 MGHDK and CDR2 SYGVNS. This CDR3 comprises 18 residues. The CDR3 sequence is CASSDRQGFLKSNEKLFF. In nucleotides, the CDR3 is TGTGCCAGCAGTGACCGTCAGGGCTTTCTCAAGTCTAATGAAAAACTGTTTTTT. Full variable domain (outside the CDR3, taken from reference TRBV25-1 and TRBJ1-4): EADIYQTPRYLVIGTGKKITLECSQTMGHDKMYWYQQDPGMELHLIHYSYGVNSTEKGDLSSESTVSRIRTEHFPLTLESARPSHTSQYLCASSDRQGFLKSNEKLFFGSGTQLSVL.

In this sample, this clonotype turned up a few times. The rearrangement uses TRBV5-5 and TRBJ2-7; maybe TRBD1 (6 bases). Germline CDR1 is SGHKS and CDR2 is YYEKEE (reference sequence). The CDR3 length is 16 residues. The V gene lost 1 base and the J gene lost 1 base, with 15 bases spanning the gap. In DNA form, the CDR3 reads TGTGCCAGCAGCTTGACGCAGGGGTGGACGTCCTACGAGCAGTACTTC. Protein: CASSLTQGWTSYEQYF. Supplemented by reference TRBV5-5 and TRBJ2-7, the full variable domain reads DAGVTQSPTHLIKTRGQQVTLRCSPISGHKSVSWYQQVLGQGPQFIFQYYEKEERGRGNFPDRFSARQFPNYSSELNVNALLLGDSALYLCASSLTQGWTSYEQYFGPGTRLTVT.

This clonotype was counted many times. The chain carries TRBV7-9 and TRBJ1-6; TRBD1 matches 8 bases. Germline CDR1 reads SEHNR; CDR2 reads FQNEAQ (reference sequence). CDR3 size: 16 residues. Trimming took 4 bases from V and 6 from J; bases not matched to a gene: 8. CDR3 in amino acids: CASSSLGQGINSPLHF. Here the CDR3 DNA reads TGTGCCAGCAGCTCCCTTGGACAGGGCATTAATTCACCCCTCCACTTT.

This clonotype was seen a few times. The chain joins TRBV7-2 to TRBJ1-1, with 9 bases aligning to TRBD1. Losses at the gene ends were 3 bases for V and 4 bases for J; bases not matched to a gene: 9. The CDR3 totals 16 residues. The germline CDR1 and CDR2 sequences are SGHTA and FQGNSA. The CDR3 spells CASSLGIQGAGTEAFF. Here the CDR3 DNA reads TGTGCCAGCAGCTTGGGGATACAGGGGGCAGGCACTGAAGCTTTCTTT.